Shown below are 9 T cell receptor beta chains from a single sample sequenced in a study of control samples from healthy donors and cancer patients. Generated by immunoSEQ multiplex PCR, the TCRdb table keeps only in-frame clones and is missing some. The table includes approximately 82,000 clones, 93% detected once. Sequencing input: PBMCs. These receptors came from a woman aged 40 to 50 with lung cancer.

This sequence joins TRBV7-2 and TRBJ2-7, with TRBD1 as a possible D gene (5 bases). CDR1 and CDR2 from the germline V gene are SGHTA and FQGNSA. CDR3 length equals 14 residues. V lost 5 bases and J lost 0, with 11 bases in between. This CDR3 is CASSPPRVSYEQYF. The CDR3 DNA follows: TGTGCCAGCAGCCCCCCCAGGGTCTCCTACGAGCAGTACTTC.

The chain carries TRBV28 and TRBJ1-6; D is possibly TRBD1 (5 bases). The CDR3 runs 16 residues. Germline CDR1 and CDR2: MDHEN and SYDVKM. Trimming removed 4 bases from V and 6 bases from J, with 16 bases in between. The CDR3 here is CASSSRPWGLNSPLHF. CDR3 DNA: TGTGCCAGCAGTTCAAGGCCTTGGGGCCTTAATTCACCCCTCCACTTT.

This clone came up once. The rearrangement joins TRBV7-9 to TRBJ2-5; D is unresolved. CDR1 SEHNR and CDR2 FQNEAQ come from the germline V gene (reference sequence). V was trimmed by 1 base and J by 5 bases, leaving 14 bases between them. The CDR3 totals 15 residues. The CDR3: CASSLVEWMRETQYF. The CDR3 nucleotides read TGTGCCAGCAGCTTAGTCGAGTGGATGAGGGAGACCCAGTACTTC.

The chain links TRBV5-6 to TRBJ1-1; 9 bases match TRBD1. The junction had 9 bases not matched to a gene; V was cut back by 2 bases and J by 4 bases. This CDR3 contains 16 residues. In germline, CDR1 is SGHDT, CDR2 YYEEEE. CDR3 DNA sequence: TGTGCCAGCAGCTTTCTACCACAGGGGGCTTCCACTGAAGCTTTCTTT. Encoded protein: CASSFLPQGASTEAFF.

The genes are TRBV3-1 (or the pseudogene TRBV3-2) and TRBJ2-5; D is uncertain. Germline assignment: CDR1 LGHDT and CDR2 YNNKEL (reference sequence). The germline V and J ends were trimmed by 4 bases and 5 bases, with 11 bases remaining between them. This CDR3 region has 13 residues. The CDR3 sequence is CASSLYDGETQYF. The CDR3 coding sequence is TGTGCCAGCAGCCTCTATGACGGGGAGACCCAGTACTTC.

This chain connects TRBV7-3 to TRBJ2-1, with 9 bases fitting TRBD2. The CDR3 spans 15 residues. Looked up from germline, CDR1 is SGHTA and CDR2 is FQGTGA. After removal of 2 bases from V and 4 bases from J, the junction contained 3 bases not matched to a gene. The CDR3 loop is CASSLGSGGYNEQFF. The CDR3 region has the DNA TGTGCCAGCAGCTTAGGTAGCGGGGGATACAATGAGCAGTTCTTC.

This clone was seen only once. This sequence joins TRBV9 and TRBJ1-4; perhaps TRBD1 as D (5 bases). From germline, CDR1 is SGDLS and CDR2 YYNGEE. Trimming left V 0 bases short and J 8 bases short, with 14 bases between. The CDR3 is 15 residues long. The CDR3 loop reads CASSVGGDKAEKLFF. The CDR3, as DNA: TGTGCCAGCAGCGTAGGGGGGGATAAGGCGGAAAAACTGTTTTTT. The full variable domain, its missing parts supplied by reference TRBV9 and TRBJ1-4, is DSGVTQTPKHLITATGQRVTLRCSPRSGDLSVYWYQQSLDQGLQFLIQYYNGEERAKGNILERFSAQQFPDLHSELNLSSLELGDSALYFCASSVGGDKAEKLFFGSGTQLSVL.

CDR3: CASSHRPGTEKTYEQYF. DNA for the CDR3: TGTGCCAGCAGCCACAGACCCGGGACCGAAAAGACCTACGAGCAGTACTTC. The chain carries TRBV5-5 and TRBJ2-7; either TRBD1 or TRBD2 may supply D (5 bases each). V was pared by 4 bases and J by 2 bases, with 22 bases between. CDR3 size: 17 residues. Germline CDR1 is SGHKS and CDR2 is YYEKEE (reference sequence).

The genes are TRBV28 and TRBJ1-5; TRBD1 agrees at 12 bases. CDR1 and CDR2 (germline): MDHEN, SYDVKM. V gave up 7 bases and J gave up 6 bases; unmatched junction bases: 10. This CDR3 comprises 16 residues. The DNA of the CDR3 is TGTGCCAGCAAATCGAGGGACAGGGGGCATCTTCAGCCCCAGCATTTT. Its translation is CASKSRDRGHLQPQHF.